This T cell receptor (beta chain) was observed in a study of T cells in localized non-small cell lung cancer. Study-level points and caveats: For the top 100 tumor clones, a median roughly 56 also appeared in adjacent lung.

The germline gives CDR1 MNHEY, CDR2 SMNVEV (reference sequence). The V end lost 3 bases, the J end lost 1 base, and 4 bases lay between the germline ends. The CDR3 has 14 amino acids. The protocol was immunoSEQ multiplex PCR, while the TCRdb copy is restricted to in-frame clones and leaves out a portion. The sample contains about 54,000 clones, approximately 83% of which appear only once. For this clone: Its matching antigen is unknown.

The chain links TRBV27 to TRBJ2-6; unclear D gene. This material consisted of peripheral blood, taken before any cancer treatment. This sequence was found in a female donor older than 55 with stage II squamous cell lung carcinoma. CDR3 region: CASSLRSGANVLTF. In DNA, the CDR3 is TGTGCCAGCAGTTTGCGTTCTGGGGCCAACGTCCTGACTTTC.